This entry lists 21 T cell receptor beta chains sequenced from one sample in a study of blood T cell repertoires in COVID-19 (dated by TCRdb to 2020 to 2021). Library preparation employed the immunoSEQ multiplex PCR assay. TCRdb obtained this table from immuneACCESS and retained in-frame rearrangements with V and J assigned. These tables miss some clones; where compared with another copy, unresolved V genes account for less than half of the shortfall, and the remainder is unexplained. The sample table contains 9,500 to 15,000 clones; only one count was recorded for over 70% of them. Around 45% of the sample lies in the top ten. Sample: peripheral blood. The receptors come from an older man with acute or convalescent COVID-19.

This clone was picked up a small number of times. V usage is TRBV7-2 and J usage is TRBJ1-6; D remains unclear. There are 14 residues in the CDR3. Germline V gives CDR1 SGHTA, CDR2 FQGNSA. Between the trimmed V and J ends, which lost 1 base and 8 bases, there was a span of 9 bases. The CDR3 spells CASSLGQIYSPLHF. CDR3 bases: TGTGCCAGCAGCTTAGGGCAGATATATTCACCCCTCCACTTT.

V is TRBV6-5 and J is TRBJ1-3, with D unresolved. The germline gives CDR1 MNHEY, CDR2 SVGAGI. The CDR3 runs 15 residues. Trimming left V 5 bases short and J 0 bases short, with 11 bases between. The CDR3 DNA follows: TGTGCCAGCAGTCTAACAGAAGCCTCTGGAAACACCATATATTTT. Translating gives CASSLTEASGNTIYF.

The chain carries TRBV19 and TRBJ2-1; a possible D gene is TRBD1 (6 bases). V gave up 6 bases and J gave up 9 bases, with 18 bases separating them. Germline CDR1 is LNHDA and CDR2 is SQIVND (reference sequence). The CDR3 loop spans 14 amino acids. The CDR3 DNA is TGTGCCAGTAGCAGGGGAAGGGGTTTAGGTGAGCAGTTCTTC. Translated: CASSRGRGLGEQFF.

The chain links TRBV5-1 to TRBJ2-1; TRBD1 is a possible D gene (5 bases). The CDR3 spans 16 residues. The germline CDR1 and CDR2 sequences are SGHRS and YFSETQ. V gave up 4 bases and J gave up 2 bases, with 16 bases separating them. The CDR3 loop reads CASSRLSGSTYNEQFF. The CDR3 DNA reads TGCGCCAGCAGCCGTTTGTCAGGGTCAACCTACAATGAGCAGTTCTTC. Based on the CDR3 plus reference TRBV5-1 and TRBJ2-1, the full variable domain is KAGVTQTPRYLIKTRGQQVTLSCSPISGHRSVSWYQQTPGQGLQFLFEYFSETQRNKGNFPGRFSGRQFSNSRSEMNVSTLELGDSALYLCASSRLSGSTYNEQFFGPGTRLTVL.

The chain carries TRBV15 and TRBJ2-4; a possible D gene is TRBD1 (5 bases). V lost 0 bases to trimming and J lost 2 bases, with 14 bases between them. The CDR3 is made up of 17 amino acids. Germline V gene sequence: CDR1 LNHNV, CDR2 YYDKDF (reference sequence). The CDR3: CATSRDRWRQPKNIQYF. CDR3 nucleotide sequence: TGTGCCACCAGCAGAGATCGGTGGAGACAGCCCAAAAACATTCAGTACTTC.

The gene calls are TRBV7-2 and TRBJ2-7; 7 bases are shared with TRBD1. Germline CDR1 SGHTA, CDR2 FQGNSA. V lost 5 bases to trimming and J lost 3 bases; unmatched junction nucleotides: 10. This CDR3 comprises 15 residues. CDR3 region: CASSPSTGMGYEQYF. The CDR3 bases are TGTGCCAGCAGCCCCTCGACAGGGATGGGCTACGAGCAGTACTTC.

The chain employs TRBV19 and TRBJ1-1; D not certain. Per germline, CDR1 LNHDA and CDR2 SQIVND (reference sequence). Trimming took 5 bases from V and 0 from J, leaving 7 bases between them. This CDR3 contains 13 residues. This CDR3 reads CASSATVNTEAFF. CDR3 nucleotide sequence: TGTGCCAGTAGTGCAACGGTGAACACTGAAGCTTTCTTT.

The gene calls are TRBV4-1 and TRBJ1-2, with D tentatively TRBD1 (5 bases). Trimming left V 0 bases short and J 5 bases short, with 13 bases between. This CDR3 is 15 amino acids long. CDR1 and CDR2 (germline): MGHRA, YSYEKL. CDR3 in DNA: TGCGCCAGCAGCCAAGATCCCTCAGGGTATTATGGCTACACCTTC. It yields the protein CASSQDPSGYYGYTF.

This chain uses TRBV5-5 with TRBJ2-3, with 13 bases aligning to TRBD2. The CDR3 has 15 amino acids. V was pared by 3 bases and J by 3 bases, with 1 base of the junction left unmatched. Germline V gene lookup returns CDR1 SGHKS and CDR2 YYEKEE (reference sequence). The CDR3 region is CASSWGLAGTDTQYF. CDR3 DNA sequence: TGTGCCAGCAGCTGGGGACTAGCGGGGACAGATACGCAGTATTTT.

Written as DNA, the CDR3 is TGTGCCAGCAGCTTCAACAGGGTCGATTCACCCCTCCACTTT. Encoded protein: CASSFNRVDSPLHF. The chain has TRBV11-2 and TRBJ1-6, with a weak D call TRBD1 (6 bases). CDR1 and CDR2 from the germline V gene are SGHAT and FQNNGV. V was trimmed by 3 bases and J by 8 bases, leaving 11 bases between them. The CDR3 is 14 amino acids.

The V gene is TRBV30, the J gene TRBJ1-3, with a tentative D call TRBD1 (5 bases). This CDR3 region has 17 residues. The V gene lost 2 bases and the J gene lost 1 base, with 18 bases spanning the gap. CDR1 is GTSNPN and CDR2 is SVGIG in the germline V gene (reference sequence). This CDR3 is CAWSYQGTVTSGNTIYF. In DNA, the CDR3 is TGTGCCTGGAGTTATCAAGGGACTGTAACTTCTGGAAACACCATATATTTT.

The chain couples TRBV15 to TRBJ2-2, with 7 nucleotides matching TRBD2. With V trimmed by 1 base and J by 5 bases, 7 bases remained unmatched. The CDR3 is 16 amino acids. Germline V gene lookup returns CDR1 LNHNV and CDR2 YYDKDF (reference sequence). The CDR3 nucleotides read TGTGCCACCAGCAGAGGTTCTAGCGGTAATACCGGGGAGCTGTTTTTT. Encoded protein: CATSRGSSGNTGELFF.

The V gene is TRBV5-4, the J gene TRBJ1-6, with 7 bases identical to TRBD1. This CDR3 contains 14 residues. The germline gives CDR1 SGHNT, CDR2 YYREEE (reference sequence). With V trimmed by 5 bases and J by 7 bases, 6 bases remained unmatched. CDR3 in DNA: TGTGCCAGCAGGGCGGGGACAGCCAATTCACCCCTCCACTTT. Protein: CASRAGTANSPLHF.

The V gene is TRBV18, the J gene TRBJ1-1, with D perhaps TRBD1 (5 bases). Germline V gives CDR1 KGHSH, CDR2 LQKENI. The V end lost 7 bases, the J end lost 0 bases, and 9 bases lay between the germline ends. The CDR3 runs to 13 residues. CDR3 amino acids: CASLQALNTEAFF. The CDR3 DNA reads as TGTGCCAGCTTACAGGCTTTGAACACTGAAGCTTTCTTT.

This rearrangement joins TRBV29-1 to TRBJ1-4; D is uncertain. Germline CDR1 SQVTM, CDR2 ANQGSEA. The CDR3 contains 10 residues. Between the trimmed V and J ends, which lost 5 bases and 10 bases, there was a span of 8 bases. DNA for the CDR3: TGCAGCGTTTACGCGCGAAAACTGTTTTTT. This encodes CSVYARKLFF.

The chain is built from TRBV9 and TRBJ1-1, with TRBD1 matching over 7 bases. Trimming took 8 bases from V and 0 from J; bases not matched to a gene: 4. The CDR3 contains 13 residues. Germline V gene sequence: CDR1 SGDLS, CDR2 YYNGEE. CDR3 sequence reads: CASSGTVNTEAFF. The DNA for the CDR3 is TGTGCCAGTTCCGGGACAGTGAACACTGAAGCTTTCTTT.

V gene TRBV7-2 combines with J gene TRBJ1-2; the D is unclear. The V and J ends lost 2 bases and 6 bases respectively, with 19 bases between them. The CDR3 loop spans 16 amino acids. Germline values: CDR1 SGHTA, CDR2 FQGNSA. The CDR3 nucleotides are TGTGCCAGCAGCTTACAATCCGCGGGAGGGAGGGATGGCTACACCTTC. Protein sequence: CASSLQSAGGRDGYTF.

This clone was counted a single time. The V and J genes are TRBV18 and TRBJ1-1; tentative D call: TRBD1 (5 bases). The CDR3 is made up of 12 amino acids. CDR1 is KGHSH, CDR2 LQKENI, per germline. V was shortened by 3 bases and J by 6 bases, with 8 bases between the two germline ends. As DNA, the CDR3 is TGTGCCAGCTCACCCACAGGTCCTGAAGCTTTCTTT. This encodes CASSPTGPEAFF. The full variable domain, its missing parts supplied by reference TRBV18 and TRBJ1-1, is NAGVMQNPRHLVRRRGQEARLRCSPMKGHSHVYWYRQLPEEGLKFMVYLQKENIIDESGMPKERFSAEFPKEGPSILRIQQVVRGDSAAYFCASSPTGPEAFFGQGTRLTVV.

V is TRBV29-1 and J is TRBJ1-1, with D maybe TRBD1 (5 bases). The CDR3 runs 12 residues. The germline V gene encodes CDR1 SQVTM and CDR2 ANQGSEA. V dropped 7 bases and J dropped 2 bases, with 11 bases sitting between them. The DNA of the CDR3 is TGCAGCGCGAGTCAGGGAAACACTGAAGCTTTCTTT. Translation: CSASQGNTEAFF.

The rearrangement uses TRBV3-1 (or the pseudogene TRBV3-2) and TRBJ1-1, with TRBD1 as a possible D gene (5 bases). V shed 4 bases and J shed 1 base, with 10 bases lying between them. Germline V gene sequence: CDR1 LGHDT, CDR2 YNNKEL (reference sequence). The CDR3 covers 14 residues. Written as DNA, the CDR3 is TGTGCCAGCAGCCGGGGGGAGGGGAACACTGAAGCTTTCTTT. Residues: CASSRGEGNTEAFF.

The chain is built from TRBV14 and TRBJ2-6; D unclear. There are 14 residues in the CDR3. Trimming left V 2 bases short and J 4 bases short, with 6 bases between. Germline V gene lookup returns CDR1 SGHDN and CDR2 FVKESK. The CDR3 spells CASSQTLGANVLTF. The CDR3, as DNA: TGTGCCAGCAGCCAAACTCTGGGGGCCAACGTCCTGACTTTC.